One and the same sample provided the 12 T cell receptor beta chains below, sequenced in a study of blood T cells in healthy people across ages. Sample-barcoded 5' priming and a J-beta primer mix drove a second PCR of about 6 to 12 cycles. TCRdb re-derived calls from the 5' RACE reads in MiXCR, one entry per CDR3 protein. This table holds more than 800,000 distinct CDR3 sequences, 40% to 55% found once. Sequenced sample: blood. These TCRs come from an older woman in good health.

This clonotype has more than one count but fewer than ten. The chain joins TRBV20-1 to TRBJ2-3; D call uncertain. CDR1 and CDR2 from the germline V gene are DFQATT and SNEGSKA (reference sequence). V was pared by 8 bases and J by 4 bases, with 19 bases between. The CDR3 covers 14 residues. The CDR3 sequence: CSPVKNSEADTQYF. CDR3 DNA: TGCAGTCCTGTTAAGAACTCCGAGGCAGATACGCAGTATTTT.

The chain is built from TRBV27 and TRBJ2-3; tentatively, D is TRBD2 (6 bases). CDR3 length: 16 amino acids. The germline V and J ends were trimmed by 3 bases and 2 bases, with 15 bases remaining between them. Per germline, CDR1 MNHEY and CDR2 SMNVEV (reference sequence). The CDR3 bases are TGTGCCAGCAGTTTCAGTCCGGCGGGAACCACAGATACGCAGTATTTT. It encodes CASSFSPAGTTDTQYF.

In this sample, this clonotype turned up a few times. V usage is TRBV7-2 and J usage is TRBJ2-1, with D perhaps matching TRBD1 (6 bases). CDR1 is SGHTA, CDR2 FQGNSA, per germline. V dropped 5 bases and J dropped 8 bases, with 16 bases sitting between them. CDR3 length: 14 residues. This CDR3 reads CASSLNFRGHEQFF. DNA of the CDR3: TGTGCCAGCAGCCTAAACTTCAGGGGCCATGAGCAGTTCTTC.

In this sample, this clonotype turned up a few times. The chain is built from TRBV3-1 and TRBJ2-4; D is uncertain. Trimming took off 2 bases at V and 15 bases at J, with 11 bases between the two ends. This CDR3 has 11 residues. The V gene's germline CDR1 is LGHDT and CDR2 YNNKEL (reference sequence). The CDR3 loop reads CASSQSGIWYF. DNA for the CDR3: TGTGCCAGCAGCCAAAGTGGCATTTGGTACTTC.

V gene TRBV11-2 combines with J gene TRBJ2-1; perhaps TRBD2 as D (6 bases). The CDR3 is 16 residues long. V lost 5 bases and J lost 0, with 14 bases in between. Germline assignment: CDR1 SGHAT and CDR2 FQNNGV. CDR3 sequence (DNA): TGTGCCAGCAGCCTTCGACTAGATAGCTCCTACAATGAGCAGTTCTTC. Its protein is CASSLRLDSSYNEQFF.

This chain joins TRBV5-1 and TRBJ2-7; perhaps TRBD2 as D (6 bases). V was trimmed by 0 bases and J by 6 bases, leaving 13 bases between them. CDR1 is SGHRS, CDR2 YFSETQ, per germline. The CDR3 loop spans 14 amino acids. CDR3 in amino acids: CASSLAGLASEQYF. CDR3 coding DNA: TGCGCCAGCAGCTTGGCCGGGCTAGCGAGCGAGCAGTACTTC.

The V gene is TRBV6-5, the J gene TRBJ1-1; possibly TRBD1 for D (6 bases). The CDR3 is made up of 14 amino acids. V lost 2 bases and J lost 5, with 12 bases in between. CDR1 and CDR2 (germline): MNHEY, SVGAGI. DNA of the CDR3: TGTGCCAGCAGTTACATACAGGGCGGAACTGAAGCTTTCTTT. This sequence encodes CASSYIQGGTEAFF.

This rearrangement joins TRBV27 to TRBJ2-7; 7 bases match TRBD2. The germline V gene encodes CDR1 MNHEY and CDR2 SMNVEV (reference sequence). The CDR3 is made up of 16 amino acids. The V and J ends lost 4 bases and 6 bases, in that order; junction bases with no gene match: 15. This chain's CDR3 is CASSSILRDYGGEQYF. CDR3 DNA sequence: TGTGCCAGCAGTTCGATTCTCCGGGACTACGGGGGCGAGCAGTACTTC.

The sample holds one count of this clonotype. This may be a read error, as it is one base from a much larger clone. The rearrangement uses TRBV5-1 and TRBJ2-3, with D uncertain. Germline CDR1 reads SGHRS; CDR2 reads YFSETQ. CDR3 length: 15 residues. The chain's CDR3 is CASGLAVGSTDTQYF. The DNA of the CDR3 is TGCGCCAGCGGCTTGGCCGTCGGGAGCACAGATACGCAGTATTTT. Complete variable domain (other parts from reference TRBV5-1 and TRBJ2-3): KAGVTQTPRYLIKTRGQQVTLSCSPISGHRSVSWYQQTPGQGLQFLFEYFSETQRNKGNFPGRFSGRQFSNSRSEMNVSTLELGDSALYLCASGLAVGSTDTQYFGPGTRLTVL.

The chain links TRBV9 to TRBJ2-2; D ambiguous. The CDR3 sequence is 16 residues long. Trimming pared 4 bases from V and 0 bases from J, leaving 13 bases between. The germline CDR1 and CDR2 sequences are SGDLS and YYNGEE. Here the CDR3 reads CASSHRGSANTGELFF. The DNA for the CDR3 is TGTGCCAGCAGCCACCGAGGCAGCGCGAACACCGGGGAGCTGTTTTTT.

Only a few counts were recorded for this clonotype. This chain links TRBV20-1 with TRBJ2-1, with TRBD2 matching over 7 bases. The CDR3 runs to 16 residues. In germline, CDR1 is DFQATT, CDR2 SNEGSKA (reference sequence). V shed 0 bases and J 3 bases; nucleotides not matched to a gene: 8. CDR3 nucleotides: TGCAGTGCTAGAGACCCAATCAGCGGGGACTACAATGAGCAGTTCTTC. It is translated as CSARDPISGDYNEQFF.

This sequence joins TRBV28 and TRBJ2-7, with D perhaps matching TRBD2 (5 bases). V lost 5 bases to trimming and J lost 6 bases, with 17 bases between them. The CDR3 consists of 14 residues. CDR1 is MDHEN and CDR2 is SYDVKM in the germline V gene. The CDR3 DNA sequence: TGTGCCAGCAGTCATAGTTTAGCGACCTCCGAGCAGTACTTC. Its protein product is CASSHSLATSEQYF. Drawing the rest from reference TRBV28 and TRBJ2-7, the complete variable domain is DVKVTQSSRYLVKRTGEKVFLECVQDMDHENMFWYRQDPGLGLRLIYFSYDVKMKEKGDIPEGYSVSREKKERFSLILESASTNQTSMYLCASSHSLATSEQYFGPGTRLTVT.